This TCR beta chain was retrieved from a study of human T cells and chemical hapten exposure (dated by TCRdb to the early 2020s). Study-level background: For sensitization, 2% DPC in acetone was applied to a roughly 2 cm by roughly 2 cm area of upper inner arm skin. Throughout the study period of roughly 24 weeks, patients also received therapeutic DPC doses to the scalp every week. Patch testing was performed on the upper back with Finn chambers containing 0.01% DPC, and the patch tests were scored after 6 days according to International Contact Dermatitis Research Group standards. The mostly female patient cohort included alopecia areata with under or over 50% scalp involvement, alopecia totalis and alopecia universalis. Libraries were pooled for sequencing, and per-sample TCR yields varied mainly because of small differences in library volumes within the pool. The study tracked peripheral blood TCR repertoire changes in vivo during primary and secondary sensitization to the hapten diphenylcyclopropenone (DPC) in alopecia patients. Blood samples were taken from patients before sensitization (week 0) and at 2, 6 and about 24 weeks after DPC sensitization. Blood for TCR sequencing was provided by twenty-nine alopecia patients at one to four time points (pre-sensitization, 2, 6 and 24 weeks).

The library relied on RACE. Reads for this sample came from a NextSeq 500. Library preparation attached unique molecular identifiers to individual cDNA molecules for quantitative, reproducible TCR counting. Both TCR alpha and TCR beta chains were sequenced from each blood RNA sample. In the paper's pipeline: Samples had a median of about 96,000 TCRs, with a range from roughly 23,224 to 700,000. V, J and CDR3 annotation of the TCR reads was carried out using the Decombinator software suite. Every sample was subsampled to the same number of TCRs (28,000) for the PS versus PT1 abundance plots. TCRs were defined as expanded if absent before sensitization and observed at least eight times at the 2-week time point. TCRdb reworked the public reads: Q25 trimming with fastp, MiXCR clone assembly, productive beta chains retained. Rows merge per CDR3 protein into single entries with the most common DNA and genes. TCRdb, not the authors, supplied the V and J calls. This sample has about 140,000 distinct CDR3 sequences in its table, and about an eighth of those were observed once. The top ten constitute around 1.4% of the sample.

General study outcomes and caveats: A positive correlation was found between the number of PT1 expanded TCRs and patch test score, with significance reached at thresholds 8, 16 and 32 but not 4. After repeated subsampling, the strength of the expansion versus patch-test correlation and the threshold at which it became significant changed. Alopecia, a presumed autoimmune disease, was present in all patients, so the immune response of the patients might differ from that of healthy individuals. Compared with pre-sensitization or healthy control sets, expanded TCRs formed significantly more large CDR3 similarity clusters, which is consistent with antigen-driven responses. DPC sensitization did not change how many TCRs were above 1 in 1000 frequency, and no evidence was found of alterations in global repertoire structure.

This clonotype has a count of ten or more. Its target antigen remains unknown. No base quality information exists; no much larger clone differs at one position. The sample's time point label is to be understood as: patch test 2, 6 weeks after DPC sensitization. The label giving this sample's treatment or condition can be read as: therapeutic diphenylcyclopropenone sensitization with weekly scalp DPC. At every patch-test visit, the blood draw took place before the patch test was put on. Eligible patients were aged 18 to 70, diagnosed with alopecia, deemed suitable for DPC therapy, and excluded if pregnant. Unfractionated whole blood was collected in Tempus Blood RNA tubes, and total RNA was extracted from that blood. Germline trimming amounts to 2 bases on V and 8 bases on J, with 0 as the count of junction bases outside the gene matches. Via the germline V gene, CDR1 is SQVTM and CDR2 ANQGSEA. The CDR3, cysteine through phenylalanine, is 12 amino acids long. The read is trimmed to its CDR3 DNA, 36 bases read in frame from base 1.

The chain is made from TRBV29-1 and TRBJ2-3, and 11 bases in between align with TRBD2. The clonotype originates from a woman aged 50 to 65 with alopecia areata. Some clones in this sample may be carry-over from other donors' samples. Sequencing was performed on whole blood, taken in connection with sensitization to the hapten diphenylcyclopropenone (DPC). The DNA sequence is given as TGCAGCGTTGAACTAGCGGGAGGTACGCAGTATTTT. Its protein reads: CSVELAGGTQYF.